Listed below are T cell receptor beta chains from one sample, sequenced in a study of human T cells and chemical hapten exposure. TCRdb ran MiXCR on the RACE reads and lists one entry per CDR3 protein. Of about 290,000 distinct CDR3 sequences listed, roughly 7.4% are singletons. Sequenced here: whole blood, sampled in connection with sensitization to the hapten diphenylcyclopropenone (DPC). These receptors all stem from a man between 18 and 35 years old with alopecia areata. Some clones in this sample may be carry-over from other donors' samples. The CDR3 runs from the conserved cysteine through the conserved F or W. Fields, in order: D gene, J gene, V gene, clone size, CDR3 protein, CDR3 DNA. The D gene is left open where the match is weak. Clone sizes are given selectively: once, few, many, or a class where the clone is expanded.

>TRBD1|TRBJ2-1|TRBV24-1|few
CATSDTGQPWNEQFF
TGTGCCACCAGTGATACGGGACAGCCTTGGAATGAGCAGTTCTTC
>TRBD2|TRBJ2-3|TRBV3-1|few
CASSQASGGPSTDTQYF
TGTGCCAGCAGCCAAGCTAGCGGGGGTCCCAGCACAGATACGCAGTATTTT
>NA|TRBJ2-5|TRBV7-9|few
CASSFDTRQETQYF
TGTGCCAGCAGCTTCGACACCCGTCAAGAGACCCAGTACTTC
>NA|TRBJ2-1|TRBV7-3|NA
CASSRSGALSFEQFF
TGTGCCAGCAGCAGAAGCGGCGCCCTTTCTTTTGAGCAGTTCTTC
>NA|TRBJ1-5|TRBV6-2/TRBV6-3|many
CASIKGGDQPQHF
TGTGCCAGCATAAAGGGGGGTGATCAGCCCCAGCATTTT
>TRBD1|TRBJ1-4|TRBV6-1|NA
CASSQRGQGELKLFF
TGTGCCAGCAGTCAGAGGGGACAGGGGGAACTAAAACTGTTTTTT
>NA|TRBJ1-1|TRBV5-5|NA
CASSLEWSLNTEAFF
TGTGCCAGCAGCTTGGAGTGGTCCCTGAACACTGAAGCTTTCTTT
>NA|TRBJ2-3|TRBV7-9|NA
CASSLWPKMTPRNTDTQYF
TGTGCCAGCAGCTTATGGCCGAAAATGACCCCGAGAAACACAGATACGCAGTATTTT
>TRBD1|TRBJ1-2|TRBV3-1|few
CASSQVGQGFGYTF
TGTGCCAGCAGCCAAGTGGGACAGGGGTTTGGCTACACCTTC
>TRBD1|TRBJ2-7|TRBV27|NA
CASSSWGQGGYEQYF
TGTGCCAGCAGTTCATGGGGACAGGGGGGCTACGAGCAGTACTTC
>TRBD2|TRBJ2-3|TRBV6-2/TRBV6-3|NA
CASSRPGLAVLTDTQYF
TGTGCCAGCAGTAGGCCGGGACTAGCGGTACTCACAGATACGCAGTATTTT
>NA|TRBJ1-2|TRBV20-1|many
CSASVRDGDYGYTF
TGCAGTGCTAGTGTCAGGGACGGGGACTATGGCTACACCTTC
>NA|TRBJ1-5|TRBV5-1|NA
CASSLGQVGQPQHF
TGCGCCAGCAGCTTGGGGCAGGTGGGACAGCCCCAGCATTTT
>NA|TRBJ2-3|TRBV14|few
CASSQDFDTQYF
TGTGCCAGCAGCCAAGATTTTGATACGCAGTATTTT
>TRBD1|TRBJ2-3|TRBV7-9|few
CASSSLRDREADTQYF
TGTGCCAGCAGCTCTCTCAGGGACAGGGAGGCAGATACGCAGTATTTT
>NA|TRBJ1-6|TRBV4-3|few
CASSQAGRGGNSPLHF
TGCGCCAGCAGCCAAGCTGGGAGGGGAGGAAATTCACCCCTCCACTTT
>NA|TRBJ2-2|TRBV12-3/TRBV12-4|few
CASSPDTGELFF
TGTGCCAGCAGTCCCGACACCGGGGAGCTGTTTTTT
>NA|TRBJ2-3|TRBV10-3|few
CAISEMTDTQYF
TGTGCCATCAGTGAAATGACAGATACGCAGTATTTT
>NA|TRBJ2-5|TRBV5-1|NA
CASSLAGYQETQYF
TGCGCCAGCAGCTTGGCCGGGTACCAAGAGACCCAGTACTTC
>NA|TRBJ2-6|TRBV15|NA
CATSKPGQAGPNVLTF
TGTGCCACCAGCAAACCGGGCCAGGCCGGGCCCAACGTCCTGACTTTC
>TRBD1|TRBJ2-3|TRBV10-3|NA
CAISDQRTGATDTQYF
TGTGCCATCAGTGATCAAAGGACAGGGGCGACAGATACGCAGTATTTT
>NA|TRBJ2-7|TRBV7-2|NA
CASSQAVGEQYF
TGTGCCAGCAGTCAAGCGGTGGGTGAGCAGTACTTC
>TRBD1|TRBJ2-5|TRBV7-2|NA
CASSLVGQGETQYF
TGTGCCAGCAGCTTAGTAGGACAGGGGGAGACCCAGTACTTC
>NA|TRBJ2-3|TRBV7-2|NA
CASSLQGMRPDTQYF
TGTGCCAGCAGCTTACAGGGTATGAGGCCAGATACGCAGTATTTT
>NA|TRBJ2-5|TRBV28|many
CASSFVGNPQETQYF
TGTGCCAGCAGTTTTGTAGGTAACCCCCAAGAGACCCAGTACTTC
>TRBD2|TRBJ2-1|TRBV20-1|NA
CSAPLAGSSNEQFF
TGCAGTGCGCCACTAGCGGGGTCTAGCAATGAGCAGTTCTTC
>TRBD1|TRBJ1-2|TRBV7-2|NA
CASSLYTGDYGYTF
TGTGCCAGCAGCTTATACACAGGGGACTATGGCTACACCTTC
>NA|TRBJ1-5|TRBV4-3|few
CASSPRGSQPQHF
TGCGCCAGCAGCCCTCGAGGGAGTCAGCCCCAGCATTTT
>NA|TRBJ2-6|TRBV6-5|few
CASSGGDSGANVLTF
TGTGCCAGCAGCGGAGGGGATTCTGGGGCCAACGTCCTGACTTTC
>NA|TRBJ1-1|TRBV27|few
CASSLSPGENTEAFF
TGTGCCAGCAGTTTATCTCCAGGGGAGAACACTGAAGCTTTCTTT
>NA|TRBJ2-1|TRBV7-3|few
CASSKDPLGEQFF
TGTGCCAGCAGCAAGGACCCTCTTGGAGAGCAGTTCTTC
>NA|TRBJ2-3|TRBV11-2|NA
CASSYAGDTQYF
TGTGCCAGCAGCTACGCTGGAGATACGCAGTATTTT
>NA|TRBJ1-1|TRBV12-3/TRBV12-4|NA
CASSLNGGDAEAFF
TGTGCCAGCAGTTTAAATGGGGGAGACGCTGAAGCTTTCTTT
>TRBD1|TRBJ1-6|TRBV4-1|NA
CASSPRTGASPLHF
TGCGCCAGCAGCCCGAGGACAGGCGCCTCACCCCTCCACTTT
>TRBD1|TRBJ2-7|TRBV7-9|NA
CASSTDRGSHEQYF
TGTGCCAGCAGCACGGACAGGGGAAGCCACGAGCAGTACTTC
>NA|TRBJ1-3|TRBV7-2|few
CASSRGSANSGNTIYF
TGTGCCAGCAGCCGAGGCTCAGCGAACTCTGGAAACACCATATATTTT
>TRBD1|TRBJ2-2|TRBV4-3|few
CASSQEFRGRGAGELFF
TGCGCCAGCAGCCAAGAATTCAGGGGGCGAGGGGCCGGGGAGCTGTTTTTT
>NA|TRBJ2-1|TRBV12-3/TRBV12-4|few
CASSLGGLNNEQFF
TGTGCCAGCAGTTTAGGGGGGCTAAACAATGAGCAGTTCTTC
>NA|TRBJ2-3|TRBV7-2|NA
CASSPQVTDTQYF
TGTGCCAGCAGCCCGCAGGTCACAGATACGCAGTATTTT
>TRBD2|TRBJ2-7|TRBV7-2|NA
CASSNVAGIYEQYF
TGTGCCAGCAGCAACGTAGCGGGGATTTACGAGCAGTACTTC
>TRBD1|TRBJ2-1|TRBV7-9|NA
CASSSDRGWDEQFF
TGTGCCAGCAGCTCGGACAGGGGATGGGATGAGCAGTTCTTC
>NA|TRBJ1-2|TRBV20-1|NA
CSARDQGRESNYGYTF
TGCAGTGCTAGAGATCAGGGTAGGGAGTCTAACTATGGCTACACCTTC
>NA|TRBJ1-4|TRBV20-1|few
CSARERGAGEKLFF
TGCAGTGCTAGAGAGCGGGGGGCCGGTGAAAAACTGTTTTTT
>NA|TRBJ1-2|TRBV4-1|many
CASSQVLDSNYGYTF
TGCGCCAGCAGCCAAGTGTTGGACAGTAACTATGGCTACACCTTC
>TRBD1|TRBJ2-5|TRBV6-5|NA
CATSPAGTEETQYF
TGTGCCACCTCCCCCGCCGGGACAGAAGAGACCCAGTACTTC
>NA|TRBJ2-3|TRBV3-1|few
CASSRTSTDTQYF
TGTGCCAGCAGCCGGACTAGCACAGATACGCAGTATTTT
>NA|TRBJ1-1|TRBV6-5|many
CASSLSSRGGTEAFF
TGTGCCAGCAGTTTATCAAGCAGGGGTGGCACTGAAGCTTTCTTT
>TRBD1|TRBJ2-5|TRBV10-3|few
CAIGVGTGGQETQYF
TGTGCCATAGGAGTTGGGACAGGGGGACAAGAGACCCAGTACTTC
>NA|TRBJ2-1|TRBV20-1|few
CSAREETSSYNEQFF
TGCAGTGCTAGAGAGGAGACGAGCTCCTACAATGAGCAGTTCTTC
>TRBD1|TRBJ1-3|TRBV7-8|few
CASSSRQGTLSGNTIYF
TGTGCCAGCAGCTCGAGACAGGGCACCCTCTCTGGAAACACCATATATTTT
>TRBD1|TRBJ2-2|TRBV10-3|NA
CAITSGQGSGELFF
TGTGCCATCACCTCGGGACAGGGATCCGGGGAGCTGTTTTTT
>TRBD1|TRBJ2-3|TRBV5-1|NA
CASSSHPGQGTDTQYF
TGCGCCAGCAGCTCCCATCCGGGACAGGGGACAGATACGCAGTATTTT
>NA|TRBJ1-5|TRBV27|NA
CASSLYSLEGNQPQHF
TGTGCCAGCAGTTTATACAGTCTTGAGGGCAATCAGCCCCAGCATTTT
>TRBD1|TRBJ1-1|TRBV7-2|many
CASSRRGRGTEAFF
TGTGCCAGCAGCAGAAGGGGGCGAGGCACTGAAGCTTTCTTT
>NA|TRBJ2-3|TRBV7-2|NA
CASSLDPSRADTQYF
TGTGCCAGCAGCTTAGACCCTTCCCGGGCAGATACGCAGTATTTT